This TCR beta chain was sequenced in a study of response to subunit inactivated influenza vaccine. TCRdb passed the RT-PCR reads through MiXCR, listing each CDR3 protein once. The table shows around 570,000 distinct CDR3 sequences, with roughly 12% occurring only once. Losses at the gene ends were 2 bases for V and 5 bases for J; bases not matched to a gene: 6. From germline, CDR1 is SGHTA and CDR2 FQGNSA. The CDR3 length is 15 residues. In this sample, this clonotype turned up a few times. These sequences were also reported in another study, on T cells expressing NK-cell markers. That work contributes: For TCR beta, cDNA was produced by 5'RACE template switching with UMIs. Several experiments employed an anti-gamma-delta TCR antibody to confine sorting to alpha-beta TCR T cells. HCMV specificity of the expanded NKG2C+ T cell clones stayed unclear.

Sequencing was performed on PBMCs from blood, taken on the day of vaccination. The receptor was isolated from a man aged 50 or older who received an inactivated influenza vaccine. This chain uses TRBV7-2 with TRBJ2-5; 9 bases line up with TRBD1. This chain's CDR3 is CASSLYRGRKETQYF. As DNA, the CDR3 is TGTGCCAGCAGCTTATACAGGGGGCGCAAGGAGACCCAGTACTTC.